A selection of T cell receptor beta chains follows, all from one sample in a study of cytomegalovirus exposure and HLA in healthy donors. The method was immunoSEQ multiplex PCR; TCRdb's version includes in-frame clones alone and lacks a portion of them. This table has 50,000 to 60,000 clones, 77% appearing once. Sequencing used PBMCs. The origin of the receptors is a woman between 35 and 50 years old in good health and CMV-seropositive. CDR3s include the opening cysteine and the closing phenylalanine or tryptophan. Each record gives: clone size, J gene, V gene, D gene, CDR3 DNA, CDR3 protein. A D gene is named only where the DNA matches it firmly. Size is stated for part of the rows, as once, few or many counts, or as a class when the clone is expanded.

-	TRBJ1-5	TRBV7-8	-	TGTGCCAGCAGCTTAGTTGCTGCGGGCCAGCCCCAGCATTTT	CASSLVAAGQPQHF
-	TRBJ2-2	TRBV9	TRBD2	TGTGCCAGCAGCGTATCGCTAGCGGCGGGTCCGAGCACCGGGGAGCTGTTTTTT	CASSVSLAAGPSTGELFF
-	TRBJ2-7	TRBV5-1	TRBD2	TGCGCCAGCAGCCAGCGGACCACCGGGGGGGAGCAGTACTTC	CASSQRTTGGEQYF
-	TRBJ1-5	TRBV7-2	TRBD1	TGTGCCAGCAGCCGGGACAGCTATCAGCCCCAGCATTTT	CASSRDSYQPQHF
-	TRBJ2-7	TRBV11-2	TRBD2	TGTGCCAGCAGCTCAGTAGGCCTAGCGGGGGGCTTTATCACCTACGAGCAGTACTTC	CASSSVGLAGGFITYEQYF
-	TRBJ2-7	TRBV6-6	-	TGTGCCAGCAGTTACGACAGGCGCTCCTACGAGCAGTACTTC	CASSYDRRSYEQYF
-	TRBJ1-1	TRBV6-1	-	TGTGCCAGCAGGTCTCCTACCATGAACACTGAAGCTTTCTTT	CASRSPTMNTEAFF
-	TRBJ2-2	TRBV4-2	TRBD2	TGTGCCAGCGCGGGGGAGAACACCGGGGAGCTGTTTTTT	CASAGENTGELFF
-	TRBJ1-5	TRBV29-1	TRBD1	TGCAGCGGGCCCGGGACAGGGGGCTTTGGTAATCAGCCCCAGCATTTT	CSGPGTGGFGNQPQHF
-	TRBJ2-3	TRBV10-3	TRBD2	TGTGCCATCAGTGAGACTAGCGGGGGGGCGTCGGCAGATACGCAGTATTTT	CAISETSGGASADTQYF
-	TRBJ1-1	TRBV20-1	-	TGCAGTGCTAGTGTGGCGGAGGAAGCTTTCTTT	CSASVAEEAFF
-	TRBJ2-7	TRBV11-2	TRBD1	TGTGCCAGCAACCTAGACAGGGACGAGCAGTACTTC	CASNLDRDEQYF
-	TRBJ2-7	TRBV28	-	TGTGCCAGCAGTAGCGACGCGGTACGTCCGTACTTC	CASSSDAVRPYF
few	TRBJ1-4	TRBV12-5	-	TGTGCTAGTGGTTTGGGCCAGTCAGATAATGAAAAACTGTTTTTT	CASGLGQSDNEKLFF
-	TRBJ1-4	TRBV10-3	TRBD1	TGTGCCATCAGCGACAGGGGGATTCCCCTTATTGCAACTAATGAAAAACTGTTTTTT	CAISDRGIPLIATNEKLFF
-	TRBJ2-3	TRBV28	-	TGTGCCAGCAGCCGCGGGACTGGCACAGATACGCAGTATTTT	CASSRGTGTDTQYF
-	TRBJ2-7	TRBV6-5	-	TGTGCCAGCAGTTACCCACAGTCCTACGAGCAGTACTTC	CASSYPQSYEQYF
-	TRBJ1-6	TRBV7-2	-	TGTGCCAGCAGCTCATACAAGGGGCTCAATTCACCCCTCCACTTT	CASSSYKGLNSPLHF
-	TRBJ1-5	TRBV4-1	-	TGCGCCAGCAGCCAAGATGGGCAGGGTCAGCCCCAGCATTTT	CASSQDGQGQPQHF
-	TRBJ1-1	TRBV5-6	-	TGTGCCAGCAGCTTGGTGGGGGGAAACACTGAAGCTTTCTTT	CASSLVGGNTEAFF
-	TRBJ1-6	TRBV6-1	-	TGTGCCAGCAGTTCATCACAGGGTGGAAATTCACCCCTCCACTTT	CASSSSQGGNSPLHF
once	TRBJ1-3	TRBV10-3	-	TGTGCCATCAGTTCTACTTTTGGAAACACCATATATTTT	CAISSTFGNTIYF
few	TRBJ1-4	TRBV4-1	-	TGCGCCAGCAGCCCCAGACAGAATGAAAAACTGTTTTTT	CASSPRQNEKLFF
-	TRBJ1-2	TRBV28	TRBD1	TGTGCCAACCGGGACAGGGCCTATGGCTACACCTTC	CANRDRAYGYTF
once	TRBJ2-2	TRBV25-1	-	TGTGCCAGCAGTGACCCCCGAGGGTACGGGGAGCTGTTTTTT	CASSDPRGYGELFF
-	TRBJ1-1	TRBV2	-	TGTGCCAGCAGGTTCAGGGGTGAAACTAACACTGAAGCTTTCTTT	CASRFRGETNTEAFF
-	TRBJ2-5	TRBV9	-	TGTGCCAGCAGCGCCTACGCTCTGGAGGAGACCCAGTACTTC	CASSAYALEETQYF
-	TRBJ1-5	TRBV19	-	TGTGCCAGTAGTACCCGACAGGACAATCAGCCCCAGCATTTT	CASSTRQDNQPQHF
few	TRBJ2-5	TRBV5-6	TRBD1	TGTGCCAGCAGCTCATGGACAGGGCGGGAGACCCAGTACTTC	CASSSWTGRETQYF